These 32 T cell receptor beta chains were sequenced from one sample in a study of blood T cell repertoires in COVID-19. Produced via immunoSEQ multiplex PCR; TCRdb's table is partial and in-frame only. The sample records 390,000 or so clones, roughly 90% being singletons. The sequencing sample was made of peripheral blood. The receptors were gathered from a woman younger than 45 with COVID-19, enrolled during active disease.

This clone was observed a few times. The chain employs TRBV4-1 and TRBJ1-2; 8 bases map to TRBD1. V lost 4 bases to trimming and J lost 6 bases; unmatched junction nucleotides: 13. Germline V gene sequence: CDR1 MGHRA, CDR2 YSYEKL. The CDR3 runs 16 residues. CDR3 bases: TGCGCCAGCAGCCCAAGGACAGGGCCCGCCGTCCATGGCTACACCTTC. As protein: CASSPRTGPAVHGYTF.

The chain links TRBV29-1 to TRBJ1-2, with a weak D call TRBD1 (5 bases). The CDR3 runs to 12 residues. The germline V and J ends were trimmed by 7 bases and 0 bases, with 9 bases remaining between them. CDR1 SQVTM and CDR2 ANQGSEA come from the germline V gene. For the CDR3, the DNA is TGCAGCGGGACGACAGCTAACTATGGCTACACCTTC. Translating it yields CSGTTANYGYTF.

V is TRBV6-4 and J is TRBJ1-2; 7 nucleotides agree with TRBD1. CDR1 MRHNA and CDR2 SNTAGT come from the germline V gene. CDR3 length: 15 amino acids. The J segment lost 4 bases and the V segment lost 2 bases, leaving 7 bases of the junction unmatched. The chain's CDR3 is CASSDGTDVSYGYTF. CDR3 DNA sequence: TGTGCCAGCAGTGACGGGACAGACGTCAGCTATGGCTACACCTTC.

This chain connects TRBV18 to TRBJ1-2; D uncertain. The germline gives CDR1 KGHSH, CDR2 LQKENI. Trimming removed 3 bases at V and 1 base at J, with 15 bases between. CDR3 length: 16 amino acids. The CDR3 bases are TGTGCCAGCTCACCCGTGGCGGGAGACCTTAACTATGGCTACACCTTC. Translation gives CASSPVAGDLNYGYTF.

This clone was seen only a few times. The CDR3 DNA reads TGCGCCAGCAGTCGCGACACAAACTCCTACAATGAGCAGTTCTTC. Translation: CASSRDTNSYNEQFF. This rearrangement joins TRBV5-1 to TRBJ2-1; D not resolved. V shed 5 bases and J shed 0 bases, with 12 bases lying between them. Germline loops: CDR1 SGHRS, CDR2 YFSETQ. The CDR3 has 15 amino acids.

The rearrangement uses TRBV19 and TRBJ1-5; TRBD1 agrees at 8 bases. Trimming cost V 8 bases and J 3 bases; bases outside gene matches: 6. CDR1 is LNHDA, CDR2 SQIVND, per germline (reference sequence). The CDR3 has 14 amino acids. The CDR3 DNA reads as TGTGCCAGTTGGACAGGGTTGAACAATCAGCCCCAGCATTTT. Translation: CASWTGLNNQPQHF.

The chain links TRBV12-5 to TRBJ2-2, with TRBD2 identical over 14 bases. Germline values: CDR1 LGHNT, CDR2 FRNRAP. This CDR3 contains 15 residues. V was pared by 4 bases and J by 7 bases, with 2 bases of the junction left unmatched. The CDR3 protein is CASGYGLAGGGELFF. The CDR3, as DNA: TGTGCTAGTGGTTACGGACTAGCGGGAGGCGGGGAGCTGTTTTTT. Variable domain in full (rest from reference TRBV12-5 and TRBJ2-2): DARVTQTPRHKVTEMGQEVTMRCQPILGHNTVFWYRQTMMQGLELLAYFRNRAPLDDSGMPKDRFSAEMPDATLATLKIQPSEPRDSAVYFCASGYGLAGGGELFFGEGSRLTVL.

This chain uses TRBV5-4 with TRBJ2-5; 7 bases fit TRBD1. Germline CDR1 reads SGHNT; CDR2 reads YYREEE (reference sequence). The CDR3 is 14 residues long. After removal of 4 bases from V and 7 bases from J, the junction contained 10 bases not matched to a gene. The CDR3 reads CASSPPTGTGTQYF. The CDR3 coding sequence is TGTGCCAGCAGCCCCCCGACAGGGACGGGGACCCAGTACTTC.

The chain couples TRBV5-5 to TRBJ1-5, with a possible D match to TRBD1 (5 bases). Looked up from germline, CDR1 is SGHKS and CDR2 is YYEKEE (reference sequence). Trimming shortened V by 4 bases and J by 3 bases, and 14 bases separated the two germline ends. This CDR3 is built from 15 residues. The CDR3 coding sequence is TGTGCCAGCAGCCAACGGGGGGTTGACAATCAGCCCCAGCATTTT. Protein sequence: CASSQRGVDNQPQHF.

V gene TRBV5-6 combines with J gene TRBJ1-2; 8 nucleotides align to TRBD1. Germline values: CDR1 SGHDT, CDR2 YYEEEE. The CDR3 consists of 16 residues. Unmatched junction bases numbered 6, after V lost 2 bases and J lost 0 bases. DNA of the CDR3: TGTGCCAGCAGCTTTCTCGGACAGGGTGCTAACTATGGCTACACCTTC. Its translation: CASSFLGQGANYGYTF.

This clone was detected once. This chain uses TRBV11-2 with TRBJ2-6; 9 positions agree with TRBD1. Germline CDR1 SGHAT, CDR2 FQNNGV. The ends lost 7 bases at V and 3 bases at J; junction bases unmatched: 10. The CDR3 has 17 amino acids. The chain's CDR3 is CASIPGQGRLGANVLTF. The CDR3 DNA reads TGTGCCAGCATCCCGGGACAGGGACGTCTTGGGGCCAACGTCCTGACTTTC. The full variable domain, its missing parts supplied by reference TRBV11-2 and TRBJ2-6, is EAGVAQSPRYKIIEKRQSVAFWCNPISGHATLYWYQQILGQGPKLLIQFQNNGVVDDSQLPKDRFSAERLKGVDSTLKIQPAKLEDSAVYLCASIPGQGRLGANVLTFGAGSRLTVL.

To note about this clone: Its ends do not fully match the called genes, so a read error is possible. Other DNA sequences from this sample encode an identical CDR3 as well. The chain uses TRBV5-6 and TRBJ1-1; TRBD1 agrees at 8 bases. The CDR3 runs to 14 residues. CDR1 and CDR2 (germline): SGHDT, YYEEEE. CDR3 in DNA: TGCGCCAGCAGCTATGGACAGGGAATCACTGAAGCTTTCTTT. It codes for CASSYGQGITEAFF.

The chain uses TRBV5-1 and TRBJ1-2, with D unresolved. The CDR3 totals 17 residues. Germline assignment: CDR1 SGHRS and CDR2 YFSETQ. V gave up 1 base and J gave up 7 bases, with 23 bases separating them. The chain's CDR3 is CASSLLPIGGQASGYTF. As DNA, the CDR3 is TGCGCCAGCAGCTTGTTACCTATCGGAGGGCAGGCCAGTGGCTACACCTTC.

V usage is TRBV19 and J usage is TRBJ2-3; 13 bases map to TRBD2. The CDR3 contains 15 residues. CDR1 and CDR2 (germline): LNHDA, SQIVND (reference sequence). The V and J ends lost 4 bases and 5 bases, in that order; junction bases with no gene match: 3. The CDR3 nucleotides read TGTGCCAGTAGTACCACTAGCGGGGGGGGAGATACGCAGTATTTT. It specifies CASSTTSGGGDTQYF.

The genes are TRBV19 and TRBJ2-3; 13 bases line up with TRBD2. The trim removed 5 bases at V and 4 bases at J, leaving 6 bases unmatched. Germline V CDR1 and CDR2: LNHDA, SQIVND (reference sequence). This CDR3 is built from 16 residues. The DNA of the CDR3 is TGTGCCAGTAGTGCCCGGACTAGCGGGAGTGCAGATACGCAGTATTTT. This sequence encodes CASSARTSGSADTQYF.

The rearrangement joins TRBV9 to TRBJ1-6; a possible D gene is TRBD1 (5 bases). Germline V gene lookup returns CDR1 SGDLS and CDR2 YYNGEE. The CDR3 runs to 15 residues. V lost 0 bases to trimming and J lost 7 bases, with 11 bases between them. The CDR3 here is CASSVGQGSNSPLHF. CDR3 in DNA: TGTGCCAGCAGCGTAGGCCAGGGATCGAATTCACCCCTCCACTTT.

V and J are TRBV12-3 or TRBV12-4 and TRBJ1-2, with TRBD1 as a possible D gene (5 bases). V was clipped by 8 bases and J by 3 bases, with 10 bases between them. The CDR3 extends over 12 amino acids. The chain's CDR3 is CASGPTDYGYTF. The CDR3 region has the DNA TGTGCCAGCGGTCCGACAGACTATGGCTACACCTTC.

The CDR3 region has the DNA TGTGCCAGCAGTGAAGCTGACAGGAGCAATCAGCCCCAGCATTTT. Translation gives CASSEADRSNQPQHF. The chain carries TRBV6-1 and TRBJ1-5; possible D gene TRBD1, 6 bases. The CDR3 totals 15 residues. The germline CDR1 and CDR2 sequences are MNHNS and SASEGT. Trimming took 0 bases from V and 1 from J, leaving 7 bases between them.

The rearrangement links TRBV18 to TRBJ2-5, with TRBD1 matching 8 bases. Trimming at V came to 3 bases and at J to 5 bases, leaving 5 bases not matched to a gene. This CDR3 contains 14 residues. Germline V gives CDR1 KGHSH, CDR2 LQKENI. The CDR3: CASSPGTGAETQYF. The CDR3 nucleotides are TGTGCCAGCTCACCCGGGACAGGCGCCGAGACCCAGTACTTC.

V usage is TRBV9 and J usage is TRBJ1-3, with D tentatively TRBD1 (6 bases). The CDR3 has 14 residues. V was shortened by 2 bases and J by 2 bases, with 8 bases between the two germline ends. Germline V CDR1 and CDR2: SGDLS, YYNGEE. CDR3 in DNA: TGTGCCAGCAGCGTCCAGGGGACTGGAAACACCATATATTTT. Translating it yields CASSVQGTGNTIYF.

The count of this clone is one. This chain uses TRBV29-1 with TRBJ2-3, with 7 bases matching TRBD2. CDR1 is SQVTM and CDR2 is ANQGSEA in the germline V gene. The V and J ends lost 4 bases and 2 bases, in that order; junction bases with no gene match: 6. This CDR3 region has 14 residues. The DNA for the CDR3 is TGCAGCGTTGTTGTTGCGGGGGTCACAGATACGCAGTATTTT. Its protein is CSVVVAGVTDTQYF.

The genes are TRBV24-1 and TRBJ1-2; 12 bases are shared with TRBD1. With V trimmed by 3 bases and J by 3 bases, 13 bases remained unmatched. This CDR3 is built from 19 residues. Germline V gene sequence: CDR1 KGHDR, CDR2 SFDVKD. CDR3 sequence (DNA): TGTGCCACCAGTGATCCGGGGGGACAGGGGGCCCGGGAAGACTATGGCTACACCTTC. Protein product: CATSDPGGQGAREDYGYTF.

The V call is TRBV6-5, the J call TRBJ2-3, with unresolved D. V lost 6 bases to trimming and J lost 2 bases, with 15 bases between them. Looked up from germline, CDR1 is MNHEY and CDR2 is SVGAGI. The CDR3 extends over 15 amino acids. The CDR3 DNA sequence: TGTGCCAGCAGCCGTCTTCCGATACTCACAGATACGCAGTATTTT. This sequence encodes CASSRLPILTDTQYF.

This clone has ten or more counts. The chain uses TRBV2 and TRBJ2-2; TRBD2 matches at 10 bases. CDR1 and CDR2 from the germline V gene are SNHLY and FYNNEI. The ends lost 8 bases at V and 4 bases at J; junction bases unmatched: 7. The CDR3 is 15 amino acids. CDR3 protein: CASRGIAGGTGELFF. CDR3 nucleotide sequence: TGTGCCAGCCGGGGGATAGCGGGAGGCACCGGGGAGCTGTTTTTT.

The V gene is TRBV5-1, the J gene TRBJ2-7, with TRBD1 identical over 9 bases. This CDR3 has 14 amino acids. The trim removed 4 bases at V and 3 bases at J, leaving 5 bases unmatched. The germline CDR1 and CDR2 sequences are SGHRS and YFSETQ. The CDR3 DNA reads as TGCGCCAGCAGCCCGACGACAGGGGGCTACGAGCAGTACGTC. It is translated as CASSPTTGGYEQYV.

This clone has only one observation. The rearrangement uses TRBV12-5 and TRBJ2-3; D remains ambiguous. The CDR3 length is 18 residues. Germline values: CDR1 LGHNT, CDR2 FRNRAP. Trimming stripped 1 base from V and 3 bases from J, with 20 bases between. The CDR3 sequence: CASGLAPTGAMLTDTQYF. For the CDR3, the DNA is TGTGCTAGTGGTTTGGCTCCTACCGGTGCAATGCTTACAGATACGCAGTATTTT.

V usage is TRBV12-5 and J usage is TRBJ2-3; a possible D gene is TRBD1 (6 bases). V was cut by 2 bases and J by 4 bases, with 13 bases left in between. The germline CDR1 and CDR2 sequences are LGHNT and FRNRAP. The CDR3 has 15 amino acids. The CDR3 sequence: CASGLFYQGSDTQYF. The CDR3 region has the DNA TGTGCTAGTGGTTTGTTCTATCAGGGGTCAGATACGCAGTATTTT.

This rearrangement joins TRBV7-9 to TRBJ2-1, with D possibly matching TRBD2 (5 bases). V was cut by 5 bases and J by 1 base, with 18 bases left in between. Germline V CDR1 and CDR2: SEHNR, FQNEAQ (reference sequence). The CDR3 is 17 amino acids. The CDR3 loop reads CASSNVRGLGSYNEQFF. Here the CDR3 DNA reads TGTGCCAGCAGCAACGTTCGAGGGCTAGGGTCCTACAATGAGCAGTTCTTC.

The chain has TRBV28 and TRBJ1-5; 9 bases fit TRBD1. Germline CDR1 reads MDHEN; CDR2 reads SYDVKM. The CDR3 spans 17 residues. V gave up 1 base and J gave up 3 bases; unmatched junction bases: 7. The CDR3, as DNA: TGTGCCAGCAGTTTATTAGGGACAGGGCCCTTCAATCAGCCCCAGCATTTT. Translating gives CASSLLGTGPFNQPQHF.

The gene calls are TRBV11-3 and TRBJ1-4, with D tentatively TRBD1 (6 bases). Germline CDR1 SGHNT, CDR2 YENEEA. V dropped 3 bases and J dropped 8 bases, with 16 bases sitting between them. This CDR3 comprises 15 residues. This CDR3 is CASSFSLQGNEKLFF. The CDR3 coding sequence is TGTGCCAGCAGCTTTAGTCTCCAGGGGAACGAAAAACTGTTTTTT.

V gene TRBV4-1 combines with J gene TRBJ2-7, with a weak D call TRBD2 (6 bases). Trimming took off 6 bases at V and 3 bases at J, with 12 bases between the two ends. The length of the CDR3 is 13 residues. Germline CDR1 MGHRA, CDR2 YSYEKL. For the CDR3, the DNA is TGCGCCAGCAGTGGAGGGATAGGCTACGAGCAGTACGTC. This codes for CASSGGIGYEQYV.

This clone was found once. V usage is TRBV10-3 and J usage is TRBJ2-7, with a tentative D call TRBD1 (6 bases). With 2 bases removed from V and 3 bases from J, the gap between germline ends came to 14 bases. This CDR3 is built from 15 residues. Germline loops: CDR1 ENHRY, CDR2 SYGVKD. The CDR3 nucleotides are TGTGCCATCAGTGAGCCTACGGGACAAAGCTACGAGCAGTACTTC. This sequence encodes CAISEPTGQSYEQYF.